This TCR beta chain stems from a study of blood T cell repertoires in COVID-19. Across the whole study: Acute-phase and convalescent COVID-19 samples originated in the United States, Italy and Spain. Nucleic acid was either cDNA or gDNA, and it came from T cells, B-cell-depleted T cells, or PBMCs.

The germline gives CDR1 WNHNN, CDR2 SYGVQD (reference sequence). V was trimmed by 2 bases and J by 5 bases, leaving 13 bases between them. This CDR3 contains 14 residues. In the source study's methods: Estimation of nucleated cell counts relied on the amplification of reference gene primers. The repertoire was sequenced with immunoSEQ multiplex PCR; TCRdb's copy has only in-frame clones and lacks some. V, J and clone size were drawn from that table, and D and trimming were deduced from the DNA. Found here are more than 75,000 clones, 70% to 90% of them singletons; the top ten hold about 8%. Sequencing was done on a sample of peripheral blood. The TCR originated in a woman in her seventies with acute or convalescent COVID-19. This rearrangement joins TRBV10-1 to TRBJ2-7; TRBD1 is a possible D gene (6 bases). CDR3 sequence (DNA): TGCGCCAGCAGTGAGGGTCTCGAGGGGGACGAGCAGTACTTC. This encodes CASSEGLEGDEQYF.